This T cell receptor beta chain was captured by sequencing in a study of shared clonotypes between healthy human individuals. General study results and limits: In contrast to clonotypes shared by all four donors, non-shared clonotypes had lower generation probabilities.

In regard to this clone: Its antigen remains unknown.

CD45RO-negative, CCR7-positively selected cells formed the naive CD8 fraction, excluding terminally differentiated effector memory CD45RA+ cells. Assay runs were performed at deep level. Genomic DNA of each subset was evenly split across several immunoSEQ plates. Clones were read by immunoSEQ multiplex PCR, and TCRdb kept only the in-frame ones, dropping some. Here the sample spans millions of clones, about 95% being singletons. Germline CDR1 is MDHEN and CDR2 is SYDVKM. The CDR3 covers 15 residues. Deletions cut 2 bases from V and 0 bases from J, with 8 bases between. Input material: naive CD8+ T cells sorted from blood. The TCR was taken from a man aged 18 to 35 in good health. The chain uses TRBV28 and TRBJ1-5; no firm D call. The CDR3 is CASSLNIDSNQPQHF. The CDR3 nucleotides read TGTGCCAGCAGTTTAAACATAGATAGCAATCAGCCCCAGCATTTT.